This T cell receptor (beta chain) came from a study of cytomegalovirus exposure and HLA in healthy donors. PCR involved 60 Vbeta and 13 Jbeta primers. Generated by immunoSEQ multiplex PCR, the TCRdb table keeps only in-frame clones and is missing some. The sample lists 150,000 to 200,000 clones; 60% to 80% were seen once. The CDR3 runs 14 residues. Trimming left V 6 bases short and J 7 bases short, with 16 bases between. CDR1 and CDR2 from the germline V gene are SNHLY and FYNNEI. V usage is TRBV2 and J usage is TRBJ1-5, with D possibly matching TRBD1 (6 bases). The receptor comes from a woman between 40 and 55 years old in good health and CMV-seropositive. Input material: PBMCs. This CDR3 reads CASSSQGTGQPQHF. CDR3 sequence (DNA): TGTGCCAGCAGCTCGCAGGGGACGGGCCAGCCCCAGCATTTT.